This note documents a single TCR beta chain sequence. The V end lost 4 bases, the J end lost 11 bases, and 18 bases lay between the germline ends. Germline CDR1 and CDR2: MNHEY and SMNVEV (reference sequence). This CDR3 has 13 amino acids. Authors' processing steps: Estimates of nucleated cell counts were drawn from the amplification of reference gene primers. The method was immunoSEQ multiplex PCR; TCRdb's version includes in-frame clones alone and lacks a portion of them. Clone size and V and J calls were adopted from that table, with D and trimming inferred from the DNA. The sample holds 100,000 to 120,000 clones, 85% to 90% seen once. The data are from a study of blood T cell repertoires in COVID-19. Study background: COVID-19 samples collected from the United States, Italy and Spain covered acute and convalescent phases. Sample material is recorded as cDNA or gDNA derived from T cells, B-cell-depleted T cells, or PBMCs.

The chain employs TRBV27 and TRBJ2-7; perhaps TRBD2 as D (5 bases). This TCR was sampled from a woman between 50 and 59 years old with acute or convalescent COVID-19. The sequenced sample consisted of peripheral blood. This chain's CDR3 is CASSSRTLQREYF. CDR3 nucleotide sequence: TGTGCCAGCAGTTCGCGGACTCTCCAGAGAGAGTACTTC.